Sequencing of this T cell receptor (beta chain) was carried out in a study of CD4+ T cells in melanoma. Study-wide results and caveats: A reported correlation linked neoantigen-specific CD4+ T cells to CD8+, macrophage and B cell function. In melanoma, neoantigen-specific CD4+ T cells reportedly differed in differentiation state.

Between the trimmed V and J ends, which lost 2 bases and 4 bases, there was a span of 11 bases. The CDR3 totals 15 residues. Germline CDR1 SGHVS, CDR2 FQNEAQ. Assay used: immunoSEQ multiplex PCR; TCRdb lists only in-frame clones, some missing. The sample holds 52,000 or so clones, 55% to 75% seen once. Comment on this clone: Its antigen is currently unknown.

The source of this sequence is a human donor with melanoma. The rearrangement joins TRBV7-8 to TRBJ2-2; D gene uncertain. The material sequenced was tumor tissue. Here the CDR3 reads CASSLMRFFTGELFF. The CDR3 region has the DNA TGTGCCAGCAGCTTAATGCGGTTCTTCACCGGGGAGCTGTTTTTT. The full variable domain, completed using reference TRBV7-8 and TRBJ2-2, is GAGVSQSPRYKVAKRGQDVALRCDPISGHVSLFWYQQALGQGPEFLTYFQNEAQLDKSGLPSDRFFAERPEGSVSTLKIQRTQQEDSAVYLCASSLMRFFTGELFFGEGSRLTVL.